A selection of T cell receptor beta chains follows, all from one sample in a study of blood T cell repertoires in COVID-19. The assay was immunoSEQ multiplex PCR, and TCRdb's table has in-frame clones only and misses some. The data hold 150,000 to 200,000 clones, with approximately 82% observed a single time. Sample: PBMCs or T cells enriched from blood (not recorded which). The receptors shown here come from a woman in her fifties or sixties with acute COVID-19. Each CDR3 is given with its conserved first and last residue. D genes are given only for firm matches.

V: TRBV6-5; D: TRBD1; J: TRBJ2-5; DNA: TGTGCCAGCTCAGCAGGGGGACAGACCCAGTACTTC; CDR3: CASSAGGQTQYF
V: TRBV7-9; D: NA; J: TRBJ2-6; DNA: TGTGCCAGCAGCCCTACTAGGACTGGGGCCAACGTCCTGACTTTC; CDR3: CASSPTRTGANVLTF
V: TRBV7-2; D: TRBD2; J: TRBJ2-5; DNA: TGTGCCAGCAGCTCAGCGGGGGCAGTAGAGACCCAGTACTTC; CDR3: CASSSAGAVETQYF
V: TRBV7-9; D: TRBD1; J: TRBJ2-1; DNA: TGTGCCAGCAGCTCACCGGGACAGGGCTACAATGAGCAGTTCTTC; CDR3: CASSSPGQGYNEQFF
V: TRBV6-1; D: NA; J: TRBJ1-4; DNA: TGTGCCAGCAGTGAAACAGGGAATGAAAAACTGTTTTTT; CDR3: CASSETGNEKLFF
V: TRBV5-1; D: NA; J: TRBJ1-1; DNA: TGCGCCAGCAGCTTGCCGAGACAACAGAACACTGAAGCTTTCTTT; CDR3: CASSLPRQQNTEAFF
V: TRBV10-1; D: NA; J: TRBJ2-5; DNA: TGCGCCAGCAGTGAGTCGACAGCTCAAGAGACCCAGTACTTC; CDR3: CASSESTAQETQYF
V: TRBV10-1; D: TRBD2; J: TRBJ2-2; DNA: TGCGCCAGCAGTGAGCAGACTAGCCCCAACACCGGGGAGCTGTTTTTT; CDR3: CASSEQTSPNTGELFF
V: TRBV6-2/TRBV6-3; D: TRBD2; J: TRBJ2-5; DNA: TGTGCCAGCAGTTACGAGCGGGGGGGTTCGGAGACCCAGTACTTC; CDR3: CASSYERGGSETQYF
V: TRBV28; D: TRBD1; J: TRBJ1-5; DNA: TGTGCCAGCAGTTTAGGGGGGACAGGGGGCGTGCAGCCCCAGCATTTT; CDR3: CASSLGGTGGVQPQHF
V: TRBV6-4; D: TRBD1; J: TRBJ1-2; DNA: TGTGCCAGCAGTGAAACAGGGGCCTATGGCTACACCTTC; CDR3: CASSETGAYGYTF
V: TRBV6-2/TRBV6-3; D: TRBD1; J: TRBJ1-6; DNA: TGTGCCAGCAGCCGGACAGGGGTAGAGTCACCCCTCCACTTT; CDR3: CASSRTGVESPLHF
V: TRBV24-1; D: TRBD1; J: TRBJ1-2; DNA: TGTGCCACCAGCCGGGACAGGGGTCATGGCTACACCTTC; CDR3: CATSRDRGHGYTF
V: TRBV5-6; D: TRBD2; J: TRBJ2-3; DNA: TGTGCCAGCAGCTTGGTGGGACTAGCGGGGACAGATACGCAGTATTTT; CDR3: CASSLVGLAGTDTQYF
V: TRBV28; D: NA; J: TRBJ2-3; DNA: TGTGCCAGCAGTTTCGGAGGGATTCGGGCAGATACGCAGTATTTT; CDR3: CASSFGGIRADTQYF
V: TRBV18; D: NA; J: TRBJ2-1; DNA: TGTGCCAGCTCACCTCGACTAGTCTCCTACAATGAGCAGTTCTTC; CDR3: CASSPRLVSYNEQFF